The 8 T cell receptor beta chains presented below share a single source sample, sequenced in a study of T cell responses to AZD1222 COVID-19 vaccine. Here immunoSEQ multiplex PCR was the method, and the copy in TCRdb shows in-frame clones only, minus some. Of around 80,000 clones listed, 70% to 90% are singletons. The sequences come from peripheral blood, collected 28 days after the second AZD1222 dose. Every receptor here comes from an adult who received the AZD1222 COVID-19 vaccine.

The rearrangement links TRBV7-8 to TRBJ1-4; D is ambiguous. From germline, CDR1 is SGHVS and CDR2 FQNEAQ. The CDR3 length is 15 residues. Trimming removed 3 bases from V and 0 bases from J, with 8 bases in between. The CDR3 coding sequence is TGTGCCAGCAGCTTGACCGATGCAACTAATGAAAAACTGTTTTTT. Translating gives CASSLTDATNEKLFF.

The rearrangement uses TRBV3-1 (or the pseudogene TRBV3-2) and TRBJ1-2; tentative D call: TRBD1 (6 bases). Deletions cut 3 bases from V and 3 bases from J, with 8 bases between. Germline V CDR1 and CDR2: LGHDT, YNNKEL (reference sequence). The CDR3 has 13 amino acids. CDR3 nucleotides: TGTGCCAGCAGCCAGAGGGGGGACTATGGCTACACCTTC. This encodes CASSQRGDYGYTF.

This clone is a singleton in its sample. The V and J genes are TRBV19 and TRBJ1-2; D gene unclear. Germline loops: CDR1 LNHDA, CDR2 SQIVND (reference sequence). The ends were cut back, 5 bases at V and 4 bases at J, with 5 bases in the middle. The CDR3 consists of 11 residues. The CDR3 coding sequence is TGTGCCAGTAGTGACATCTATGGCTACACCTTC. Protein product: CASSDIYGYTF.

The chain recombines TRBV5-1 with TRBJ2-1; D gene ambiguous. The length of the CDR3 is 16 residues. Between the trimmed V and J ends, which lost 0 bases and 0 bases, there was a span of 10 bases. The germline V gene encodes CDR1 SGHRS and CDR2 YFSETQ. The CDR3 DNA follows: TGCGCCAGCAGCTTGGACCGATTAGGCTCCTACAATGAGCAGTTCTTC. Amino acid sequence: CASSLDRLGSYNEQFF.

The chain joins TRBV5-5 to TRBJ1-5, with D unclear. The germline V gene encodes CDR1 SGHKS and CDR2 YYEKEE (reference sequence). V was cut by 4 bases and J by 6 bases, with 8 bases left in between. The CDR3 consists of 12 residues. CDR3 nucleotides: TGTGCCAGCAGCGATTTGGGTCAGCCCCAGCATTTT. Its translation: CASSDLGQPQHF.

The chain combines TRBV7-2 with TRBJ1-2, with D perhaps matching TRBD1 (6 bases). The CDR3 is 14 amino acids. The germline V and J ends were trimmed by 5 bases and 4 bases, with 14 bases remaining between them. The germline V gene has CDR1 SGHTA and CDR2 FQGNSA. CDR3 amino acids: CASSTEGQSYGYTF. CDR3 DNA sequence: TGTGCCAGCAGCACGGAGGGACAAAGCTATGGCTACACCTTC. Looking up the rest from reference TRBV7-2 and TRBJ1-2 gives the full variable domain: GAGVSQSPSNKVTEKGKDVELRCDPISGHTALYWYRQSLGQGLEFLIYFQGNSAPDKSGLPSDRFSAERTGGSVSTLTIQRTQQEDSAVYLCASSTEGQSYGYTFGSGTRLTVV.

V and J are TRBV9 and TRBJ1-2; TRBD1 agrees at 7 bases. This CDR3 spans 15 amino acids. Germline V gene data show CDR1 as SGDLS and CDR2 as YYNGEE. With V trimmed by 0 bases and J by 1 base, 3 bases remained unmatched. CDR3 nucleotide sequence: TGTGCCAGCAGCGTAGGGACAGGCGATAACTATGGCTACACCTTC. Its translation: CASSVGTGDNYGYTF.

The rearrangement joins TRBV6-6 to TRBJ1-5, with D possibly being TRBD1 (5 bases). The germline V gene encodes CDR1 MNHNY and CDR2 SVGAGI (reference sequence). CDR3 length: 14 amino acids. The V and J ends lost 8 bases and 5 bases respectively, with 16 bases between them. In DNA form, the CDR3 reads TGTGCCAGCCATACAGGTAGACAAGATCAGCCCCAGCATTTT. Translation gives CASHTGRQDQPQHF.